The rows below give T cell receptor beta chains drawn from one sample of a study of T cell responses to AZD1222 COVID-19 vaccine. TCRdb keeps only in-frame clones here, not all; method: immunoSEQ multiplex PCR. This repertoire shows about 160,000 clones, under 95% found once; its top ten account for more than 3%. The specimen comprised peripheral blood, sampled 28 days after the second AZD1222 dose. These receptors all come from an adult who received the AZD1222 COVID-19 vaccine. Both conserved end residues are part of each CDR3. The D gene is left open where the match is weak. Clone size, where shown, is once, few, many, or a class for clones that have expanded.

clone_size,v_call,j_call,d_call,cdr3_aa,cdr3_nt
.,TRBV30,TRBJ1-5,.,CAWSEKRGYQPQHF,TGTGCCTGGAGTGAAAAAAGGGGGTATCAGCCCCAGCATTTT
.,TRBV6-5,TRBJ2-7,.,CASTPRTADYEQYF,TGTGCCAGCACCCCGAGGACAGCAGACTACGAGCAGTACTTC
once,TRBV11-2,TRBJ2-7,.,CASSSNGLKYEQYF,TGTGCCAGCAGCTCCAACGGACTCAAGTACGAGCAGTACTTC
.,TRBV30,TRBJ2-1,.,CAWSASSYNEQFF,TGTGCCTGGAGTGCAAGTTCCTACAATGAGCAGTTCTTC
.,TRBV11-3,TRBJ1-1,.,CASSSEQRLNTEAFF,TGTGCCAGCAGCTCGGAACAACGCCTGAACACTGAAGCTTTCTTT
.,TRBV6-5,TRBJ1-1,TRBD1,CASRWTGDRTEAFF,TGTGCCAGCAGGTGGACAGGGGATCGCACTGAAGCTTTCTTT
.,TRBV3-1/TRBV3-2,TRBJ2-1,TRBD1,CASRKKTGQYYNEQFF,TGTGCCAGCAGAAAGAAGACAGGGCAGTATTACAATGAGCAGTTCTTC
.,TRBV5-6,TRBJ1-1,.,CASSFGGFGGTEAFF,TGTGCCAGCAGCTTCGGCGGGTTCGGGGGCACTGAAGCTTTCTTT
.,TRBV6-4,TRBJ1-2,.,CASRTRTDGGGYTF,TGTGCCAGCAGAACGCGGACCGACGGGGGTGGCTACACCTTC
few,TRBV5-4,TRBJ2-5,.,CASSLSRDQTQYF,TGTGCCAGCAGCTTGAGCCGGGATCAGACCCAGTACTTC
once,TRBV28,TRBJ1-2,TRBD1,CASSGRDRGYGYTF,TGTGCCAGCAGCGGAAGGGACAGGGGCTATGGCTACACCTTC
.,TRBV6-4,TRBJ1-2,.,CASSDLARGGYTF,TGTGCCAGCAGTGACCTTGCGCGTGGGGGCTACACCTTC
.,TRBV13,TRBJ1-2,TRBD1,CASSPRPTGGFYGYTF,TGTGCCAGCAGCCCAAGGCCGACAGGGGGTTTCTATGGCTACACCTTC
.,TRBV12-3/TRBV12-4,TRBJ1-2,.,CASSFGKGYGYTF,TGTGCCAGCAGTTTTGGGAAAGGCTATGGCTACACCTTC
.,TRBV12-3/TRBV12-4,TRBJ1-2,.,CASTSYRGYGYTF,TGTGCCAGCACCAGCTACCGGGGCTATGGCTACACCTTC
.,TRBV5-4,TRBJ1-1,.,CASRRDRNTEAFF,TGTGCCAGCAGGCGGGACCGAAACACTGAAGCTTTCTTT
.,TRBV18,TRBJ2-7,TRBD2,CASSLSGGPSYEQYF,TGTGCCAGCTCACTCAGCGGGGGCCCTTCCTACGAGCAGTACTTC
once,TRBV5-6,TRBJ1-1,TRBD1,CASSLGQGHREAFF,TGTGCCAGCAGCTTGGGACAGGGGCATCGGGAAGCTTTCTTT
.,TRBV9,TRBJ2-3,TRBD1,CASSVMGQGTGTDTQYF,TGTGCCAGCAGCGTTATGGGACAGGGGACGGGGACAGATACGCAGTATTTT
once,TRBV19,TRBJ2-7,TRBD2,CASSPDGLAGGYEQYF,TGTGCCAGTAGTCCCGACGGACTAGCGGGAGGTTACGAGCAGTACTTC
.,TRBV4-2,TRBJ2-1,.,CASSQQIPSYNEQFF,TGTGCCAGCAGCCAACAAATACCTTCCTACAATGAGCAGTTCTTC
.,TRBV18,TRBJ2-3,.,CASSRGAVSTDTQYF,TGTGCCAGCTCCAGAGGCGCAGTCAGCACAGATACGCAGTATTTT
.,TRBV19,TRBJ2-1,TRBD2,CASSGPGTRKSNEQFF,TGTGCCAGTAGTGGACCCGGGACTAGGAAAAGTAATGAGCAGTTCTTC
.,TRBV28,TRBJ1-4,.,CASSSSGGEGEKLFF,TGTGCCAGCAGTTCCTCGGGGGGCGAGGGTGAAAAACTGTTTTTT
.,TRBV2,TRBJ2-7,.,CASSEASISYEQYF,TGTGCCAGCAGTGAGGCCAGCATCTCCTACGAGCAGTACTTC
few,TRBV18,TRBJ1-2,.,CASSLMRAGSGYTF,TGTGCCAGCTCACTAATGAGGGCGGGGAGTGGCTACACCTTC
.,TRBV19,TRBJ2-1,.,CASRGYGTSLNVEQFF,TGTGCCAGTAGGGGTTACGGGACGAGTCTGAATGTCGAGCAGTTCTTC
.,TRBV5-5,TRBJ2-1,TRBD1,CASRENRQGTLLQFF,TGTGCCAGCAGGGAAAATCGACAGGGCACCCTATTACAGTTCTTC
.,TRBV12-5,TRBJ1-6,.,CASGLGVGTSYLPLHF,TGTGCTAGTGGTTTGGGAGTGGGAACCTCTTATCTACCCCTCCACTTT
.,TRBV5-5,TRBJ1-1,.,CASSLGSLRLGNTEAFF,TGTGCCAGCAGCTTGGGGAGCCTCCGTTTAGGGAACACTGAAGCTTTCTTT
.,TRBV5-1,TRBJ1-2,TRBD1,CASSIGQATNYGYTF,TGCGCCAGCAGCATTGGACAGGCTACTAACTATGGCTACACCTTC
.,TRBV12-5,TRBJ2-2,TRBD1,CASGEAGTGINGELFF,TGTGCTAGTGGTGAAGCCGGGACAGGGATTAACGGGGAGCTGTTTTTT
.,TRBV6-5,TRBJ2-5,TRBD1,CASRENGQGRETQYF,TGTGCCAGCAGGGAGAATGGACAGGGAAGGGAGACCCAGTACTTC
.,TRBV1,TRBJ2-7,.,CTSSPHPTSGPVDEQYF,TGCACCAGCAGCCCTCACCCGACTAGCGGGCCTGTGGACGAGCAGTACTTC
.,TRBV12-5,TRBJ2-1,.,CASGLPTGRAHEQFF,TGTGCTAGTGGTTTGCCCACGGGCAGGGCCCATGAGCAGTTCTTC
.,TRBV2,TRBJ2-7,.,CASSEYYEQYF,TGTGCCAGCAGCGAATACTACGAGCAGTACTTC
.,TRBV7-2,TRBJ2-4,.,CASSSPLAGRKNIQYF,TGTGCCAGCAGCTCCCCTTTAGCCGGGCGGAAAAACATTCAGTACTTC
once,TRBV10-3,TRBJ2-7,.,CAISEGTLYEQYF,TGTGCCATCAGTGAGGGGACTTTATACGAGCAGTACTTC
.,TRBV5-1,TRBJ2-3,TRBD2,CASSLPGTSGSGSTDTQYF,TGCGCCAGCAGCTTGCCCGGGACTAGCGGGAGCGGTAGCACAGATACGCAGTATTTT
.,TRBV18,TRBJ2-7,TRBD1,CASSQGQGHNEQYF,TGTGCCAGCTCACAGGGACAGGGACACAACGAGCAGTACTTC
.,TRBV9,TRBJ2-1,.,CASSAEANEQFF,TGTGCCAGCAGCGCCGAGGCCAATGAGCAGTTCTTC
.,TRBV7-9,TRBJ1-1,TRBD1,CASSWTGLNTEAFF,TGTGCCAGCAGCTGGACAGGGTTGAACACTGAAGCTTTCTTT
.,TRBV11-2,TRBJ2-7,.,CASSYFTGPGYEQYF,TGTGCCAGCAGTTATTTTACGGGACCAGGATACGAGCAGTACTTC
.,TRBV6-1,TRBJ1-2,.,CASSEFLGGPRNYGYTF,TGTGCCAGCAGTGAATTTTTGGGGGGGCCAAGGAACTATGGCTACACCTTC
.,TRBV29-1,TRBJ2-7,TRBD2,CSVEVAAGGPYEQYF,TGCAGCGTTGAAGTCGCGGCGGGAGGGCCATACGAGCAGTACTTC
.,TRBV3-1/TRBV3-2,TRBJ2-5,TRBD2,CASSQAPGVAGEETQYF,TGTGCCAGCAGCCAAGCCCCGGGAGTAGCGGGAGAAGAGACCCAGTACTTC
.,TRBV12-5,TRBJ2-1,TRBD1,CASGTGRDRIYNEQFF,TGTGCTAGTGGAACCGGTCGGGACAGAATCTACAATGAGCAGTTCTTC
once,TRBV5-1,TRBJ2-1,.,CASSPPLGYNEQFF,TGCGCCAGCAGCCCCCCCCTAGGCTACAATGAGCAGTTCTTC
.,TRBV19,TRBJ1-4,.,CASSVGSQLFF,TGTGCCAGTAGTGTCGGAAGCCAACTGTTTTTT
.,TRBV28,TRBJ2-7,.,CTVGGEGFGGYEQYF,TGTACCGTGGGAGGCGAGGGCTTCGGAGGGTACGAGCAGTACTTC
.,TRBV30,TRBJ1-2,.,CAWSVRGYYGYTF,TGTGCCTGGAGTGTACGGGGGTACTATGGCTACACCTTC
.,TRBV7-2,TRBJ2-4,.,CASSLGHTKNIQYF,TGTGCCAGCAGCTTAGGTCATACCAAAAACATTCAGTACTTC
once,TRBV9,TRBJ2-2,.,CASSVATRGRTGELFF,TGTGCCAGCAGCGTAGCTACGAGGGGCAGGACCGGGGAGCTGTTTTTT
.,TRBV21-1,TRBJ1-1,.,CASSNQNFRGGRPEAFF,TGTGCCAGCAGCAACCAAAATTTTAGGGGAGGGCGTCCTGAAGCTTTCTTT
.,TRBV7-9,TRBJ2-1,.,CASSSEARGSYNEQFF,TGTGCCAGCAGTTCTGAGGCCCGAGGCTCCTACAATGAGCAGTTCTTC
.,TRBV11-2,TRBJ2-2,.,CASSLAWGSAGELFF,TGTGCCAGCAGCTTAGCTTGGGGGAGTGCCGGGGAGCTGTTTTTT